Presented here are 8 T cell receptor beta chains from one specimen sequenced in a study of cytomegalovirus exposure and HLA in healthy donors. The PCR made use of 60 Vbeta and 13 Jbeta primers. Repertoires were generated with immunoSEQ multiplex PCR, while TCRdb's copy carries only in-frame clones and drops some. The sample includes 150,000 or so clones, around 79% of them seen just once. The sequenced sample consisted of PBMCs. These TCRs come from a man between 18 and 29 years old in good health and CMV-seronegative.

CDR3 amino acids: CASSARQGTEQFF. The CDR3 region has the DNA TGCGCCAGCAGCGCTCGACAGGGGACGGAGCAGTTCTTC. The rearrangement uses TRBV4-1 and TRBJ2-1, with TRBD1 matching over 8 bases. Germline CDR1 and CDR2: MGHRA and YSYEKL. J was trimmed by 10 bases and V by 5 bases; bases with no gene match: 7. This CDR3 has 13 residues.

This clone showed up just a few times. The rearrangement links TRBV5-4 to TRBJ2-6; 9 bases align to TRBD1. V lost 4 bases and J lost 1; bases outside the gene matches: 6. Germline V gene lookup returns CDR1 SGHNT and CDR2 YYREEE (reference sequence). The CDR3 has 17 amino acids. In DNA form, the CDR3 reads TGTGCCAGCAGCAACCGGGACAGGGTGTCTGGGGCCAACGTCCTGACTTTC. This sequence encodes CASSNRDRVSGANVLTF.

This chain uses TRBV5-4 with TRBJ2-3; 16 nucleotides match TRBD2. The V gene end was trimmed by 5 bases and the J gene end by 4 bases; junction bases not matched to a gene: 7. Germline V gene data show CDR1 as SGHNT and CDR2 as YYREEE (reference sequence). CDR3 length: 17 amino acids. CDR3 in DNA: TGTGCCAGCAGTCGAGGGACTAGCGGGGGGGTGGCAGATACGCAGTATTTT. The encoded protein is CASSRGTSGGVADTQYF.

The chain recombines TRBV5-8 with TRBJ1-5, with no clear D. V shed 1 base and J shed 6 bases, with 20 bases lying between them. This CDR3 spans 17 amino acids. The V gene's germline CDR1 is SGHTS and CDR2 YDEGEE. In DNA form, the CDR3 reads TGTGCCAGCAGCTTGAGGAGGGTAGGACGCTTGGGTCAGCCCCAGCATTTT. This sequence encodes CASSLRRVGRLGQPQHF. Based on the CDR3 plus reference TRBV5-8 and TRBJ1-5, the full variable domain is EAGVTQSPTHLIKTRGQQATLRCSPISGHTSVYWYQQALGLGLQFLLWYDEGEERNRGNFPPRFSGRQFPNYSSELNVNALELEDSALYLCASSLRRVGRLGQPQHFGDGTRLSIL.

There are a few counts of this clone. The chain recombines TRBV10-2 with TRBJ1-4, with a possible D match to TRBD1 (5 bases). V lost 10 bases, J lost 8 bases, and 17 bases lay in between. This CDR3 region has 13 residues. From germline, CDR1 is WSHSY and CDR2 SAAADI. This CDR3 is CATWGRVGEKLFF. The CDR3 DNA follows: TGCGCCACCTGGGGCAGGGTTGGAGAAAAACTGTTTTTT.

The chain carries TRBV10-3 and TRBJ2-1; TRBD2 matches 8 bases. Unmatched junction bases numbered 6, after V lost 7 bases and J lost 4 bases. This CDR3 has 14 residues. The germline V gene encodes CDR1 ENHRY and CDR2 SYGVKD. DNA of the CDR3: TGTGCCATCACTCCCAGCGGGGGTTACAATGAGCAGTTCTTC. This translates into CAITPSGGYNEQFF.

The V gene is TRBV7-2, the J gene TRBJ1-5; D gene ambiguous. The germline gives CDR1 SGHTA, CDR2 FQGNSA. Trimming removed 5 bases at V and 0 bases at J, with 11 bases between. This CDR3 is 15 amino acids long. As DNA, the CDR3 is TGTGCCAGCAGCCTCGGCGGGTATAGCAATCAGCCCCAGCATTTT. Residues: CASSLGGYSNQPQHF.

J is TRBJ1-4 and V is TRBV7-2; 10 bases match TRBD1. The ends lost 5 bases at V and 5 bases at J; junction bases unmatched: 2. The CDR3 is 14 amino acids. The germline gives CDR1 SGHTA, CDR2 FQGNSA. Here the CDR3 reads CASSPTGGNEKLFF. The CDR3 DNA reads TGTGCCAGCAGCCCGACAGGGGGCAATGAAAAACTGTTTTTT.